The rows below give T cell receptor beta chains drawn from one sample of a study of T cell responses to AZD1222 COVID-19 vaccine. Here immunoSEQ multiplex PCR was the method, and the copy in TCRdb shows in-frame clones only, minus some. The sample contains about 110,000 clones, roughly 92% of which appear only once. Sequencing used peripheral blood, obtained 28 days after the second AZD1222 dose. These receptors all come from an adult who received the AZD1222 COVID-19 vaccine. The conserved cysteine and the conserved F or W are not part of the CDR3 here. D genes are given only for firm matches. Clone size is shown for a subset of rows, as once, few, many or a class of expanded clone.

>NA|TRBV28|NA|TRBJ1-1
ASSFKLGAF
>NA|TRBV24-1|once|TRBJ2-1
ATSAAGRLYNEQF
>NA|TRBV5-6|NA|TRBJ1-2
ASSYGTFYGYT
>NA|TRBV1|NA|TRBJ2-2
TSSHTQDTGELF
>TRBD2|TRBV7-2|NA|TRBJ2-3
ASSLVRLAGTTDTQY
>NA|TRBV6-2/TRBV6-3|NA|TRBJ1-2
ASSYSLYTGYT
>NA|TRBV4-2|NA|TRBJ1-1
ASSRRGPMGEAF
>NA|TRBV19|NA|TRBJ1-2
ASSIGGHDYGYT
>NA|TRBV3-1/TRBV3-2|NA|TRBJ2-5
ASSQVEEETQY
>NA|TRBV7-2|NA|TRBJ1-2
ASSSQHGGGVNYGYT
>NA|TRBV19|once|TRBJ2-5
ASSIVGGQETQY
>TRBD1|TRBV2|NA|TRBJ1-1
ATIPGQGKLAEAF
>NA|TRBV18|NA|TRBJ1-2
ASSPTGSYGYT